These 30 T cell receptor beta chains share one sample of origin, sequenced in a study of cytomegalovirus exposure and HLA in healthy donors. The PCR used 60 Vbeta and 13 Jbeta primers. Libraries were prepared by immunoSEQ multiplex PCR; TCRdb keeps only in-frame clonotypes and omits some of them. The sample has around 170,000 clones, 79% seen once. The specimen sequenced was PBMCs. The receptor source for this set is a woman in her thirties or forties in good health and CMV-seronegative.

The rearrangement uses TRBV7-9 and TRBJ1-2; D ambiguous. The CDR3 loop spans 14 amino acids. The V end lost 2 bases, the J end lost 3 bases, and 10 bases lay between the germline ends. Germline V lookup: CDR1 SEHNR, CDR2 FQNEAQ (reference sequence). In nucleotides, the CDR3 is TGTGCCAGCAGCTTATCCCAGGTCGACTATGGCTACACCTTC. Translating gives CASSLSQVDYGYTF.

The chain carries TRBV28 and TRBJ1-1; TRBD1 might be the D (5 bases). CDR1 and CDR2 from the germline V gene are MDHEN and SYDVKM. V lost 8 bases and J lost 5, with 9 bases in between. This CDR3 comprises 11 residues. The CDR3 protein is CASGGRTEAFF. CDR3 DNA: TGTGCCAGCGGGGGGAGGACTGAAGCTTTCTTT.

The V call is TRBV30, the J call TRBJ1-5; 10 bases match TRBD1. J was trimmed by 6 bases and V by 4 bases; bases with no gene match: 12. Germline V gives CDR1 GTSNPN, CDR2 SVGIG (reference sequence). The CDR3 is 16 amino acids. The CDR3 is CAWTPPGQGKGQPQHF. DNA of the CDR3: TGTGCCTGGACGCCTCCGGGACAGGGGAAGGGTCAGCCCCAGCATTTT. Together with reference TRBV30 and TRBJ1-5, the CDR3 gives the full variable domain: SQTIHQWPATLVQPVGSPLSLECTVEGTSNPNLYWYRQAAGRGLQLLFYSVGIGQISSEVPQNLSASRPQDRQFILSSKKLLLSDSGFYLCAWTPPGQGKGQPQHFGDGTRLSIL.

The CDR3 bases are TGTGCCAGCAGCCCAGAGTTAGCGGGAGGGGTCTATACGCAGTATTTT. Translation gives CASSPELAGGVYTQYF. The V gene is TRBV7-2, the J gene TRBJ2-3, with 11 bases fitting TRBD2. The CDR3 extends over 16 amino acids. With V trimmed by 5 bases and J by 7 bases, 11 bases remained unmatched. The germline gives CDR1 SGHTA, CDR2 FQGNSA. Supplemented by reference TRBV7-2 and TRBJ2-3, the full variable domain reads GAGVSQSPSNKVTEKGKDVELRCDPISGHTALYWYRQSLGQGLEFLIYFQGNSAPDKSGLPSDRFSAERTGGSVSTLTIQRTQQEDSAVYLCASSPELAGGVYTQYFGPGTRLTVL.

J is TRBJ2-5 and V is TRBV11-2; 12 positions agree with TRBD1. V lost 5 bases and J lost 9; bases outside the gene matches: 16. Germline CDR1 reads SGHAT; CDR2 reads FQNNGV. CDR3 size: 17 residues. The CDR3 DNA reads TGTGCCAGCAGCCTTATAGCCGGGACAGGGGGCGCTTGGGCCCAGTACTTC. As protein: CASSLIAGTGGAWAQYF.

V is TRBV6-6 and J is TRBJ1-4; 8 bases line up with TRBD1. This CDR3 region has 14 residues. From germline, CDR1 is MNHNY and CDR2 SVGAGI (reference sequence). V shed 6 bases, J shed 8 bases, and the junction held 8 bases outside the gene matches. The CDR3: CASSRRDRREKLFF. For the CDR3, the DNA is TGTGCCAGCAGCCGCCGGGACAGGAGAGAAAAACTGTTTTTT.

The chain employs TRBV30 and TRBJ1-2; maybe TRBD1 (5 bases). Trimming took 8 bases from V and 8 from J, leaving 15 bases between them. CDR3 size: 11 residues. The V gene's germline CDR1 is GTSNPN and CDR2 SVGIG (reference sequence). The CDR3 region is CALGRGGGYTF. The DNA of the CDR3 is TGTGCCCTGGGACGGGGGGGAGGCTACACCTTC.

This chain joins TRBV11-3 and TRBJ2-5; weak D call: TRBD1 (5 bases). V lost 5 bases, J lost 0 bases, and 13 bases lay in between. Germline V gene sequence: CDR1 SGHNT, CDR2 YENEEA. The CDR3 has 15 residues. In DNA form, the CDR3 reads TGTGCCAGCAGCACCCCGACAGCGTACCAAGAGACCCAGTACTTC. Its protein is CASSTPTAYQETQYF.

The J gene is TRBJ2-5, the V gene TRBV6-6; TRBD2 matches at 8 bases. With V trimmed by 4 bases and J by 5 bases, 6 bases remained unmatched. The length of the CDR3 is 14 residues. Germline values: CDR1 MNHNY, CDR2 SVGAGI (reference sequence). CDR3 sequence reads: CASSWRGVGETQYF. The DNA of the CDR3 is TGTGCCAGCAGTTGGCGGGGGGTTGGGGAGACCCAGTACTTC.

V usage is TRBV7-8 and J usage is TRBJ1-1; 8 bases are a match to TRBD1. J was trimmed by 0 bases and V by 5 bases; bases with no gene match: 2. CDR3 length equals 14 residues. Per the germline V gene, CDR1 is SGHVS and CDR2 is FQNEAQ. The CDR3 bases are TGTGCCAGCAGCAGGGGACAGGTGAACACTGAAGCTTTCTTT. As protein: CASSRGQVNTEAFF.

In DNA, the CDR3 is TGTGCCAGCAGCTTTTTCAAGCGGGGAACTTACGAGCAGTACTTC. Translated: CASSFFKRGTYEQYF. The chain has TRBV13 and TRBJ2-7, with TRBD2 identical over 7 bases. The CDR3 totals 15 residues. V gave up 3 bases and J gave up 4 bases; unmatched junction bases: 9. Germline-derived CDR1 and CDR2 are PRHDT and FYEKMQ (reference sequence).

The V call is TRBV27, the J call TRBJ2-2; possible D gene TRBD2, 5 bases. This CDR3 contains 15 residues. The V end was cut by 8 bases, the J end by 6 bases, with 19 bases between. CDR1 and CDR2 (germline): MNHEY, SMNVEV (reference sequence). CDR3: CASRLTQREAGELFF. Here the CDR3 DNA reads TGTGCCAGCCGCCTTACCCAGAGGGAAGCCGGGGAGCTGTTTTTT.

This rearrangement joins TRBV25-1 to TRBJ1-1, with a weak D call TRBD1 (5 bases). The CDR3 runs to 12 residues. V gave up 6 bases and J gave up 8 bases, with 13 bases separating them. Germline CDR1 and CDR2: MGHDK and SYGVNS. The CDR3: CASSHGTLEAFF. The CDR3 nucleotides read TGTGCCAGCAGCCACGGGACTCTCGAAGCTTTCTTT.

The rearrangement joins TRBV29-1 to TRBJ2-5, with TRBD2 identical over 14 bases. The CDR3 runs to 19 residues. CDR1 is SQVTM, CDR2 ANQGSEA, per germline. After removal of 1 base from V and 2 bases from J, the junction contained 12 bases not matched to a gene. CDR3 region: CSVEGGLAGATYSQETQYF. The CDR3 DNA reads TGCAGCGTTGAAGGGGGACTAGCGGGGGCCACTTATTCTCAAGAGACCCAGTACTTC.

The chain uses TRBV9 and TRBJ2-3; 13 positions match TRBD2. The CDR3 has 16 residues. The germline gives CDR1 SGDLS, CDR2 YYNGEE. Trimming at V came to 3 bases and at J to 4 bases, leaving 5 bases not matched to a gene. CDR3 DNA: TGTGCCAGCAGCGCCCGACTAGCGGGGGGCGCAGATACGCAGTATTTT. The encoded protein is CASSARLAGGADTQYF. The complete variable domain, with remaining parts taken from reference TRBV9 and TRBJ2-3, reads DSGVTQTPKHLITATGQRVTLRCSPRSGDLSVYWYQQSLDQGLQFLIQYYNGEERAKGNILERFSAQQFPDLHSELNLSSLELGDSALYFCASSARLAGGADTQYFGPGTRLTVL.

This clone was detected a few times. Different DNA sequences within this sample yield the same CDR3. The genes are TRBV6-4 and TRBJ2-1; TRBD2 matches at 9 bases. V was clipped by 0 bases and J by 3 bases; unmatched bases: 0. The CDR3 sequence is 15 residues long. The germline V gene has CDR1 MRHNA and CDR2 SNTAGT. The CDR3 DNA reads TGTGCCAGCAGTGACTCTAGCGGGAGCTACAATGAGCAGTTCTTC. The encoded protein is CASSDSSGSYNEQFF.

This chain uses TRBV27 with TRBJ1-6; perhaps TRBD1 as D (6 bases). With 2 bases removed from V and 10 bases from J, the gap between germline ends came to 15 bases. Per germline, CDR1 MNHEY and CDR2 SMNVEV (reference sequence). CDR3 length: 15 residues. This CDR3 is CASSLIGTRGSPLHF. The DNA for the CDR3 is TGTGCCAGCAGTTTAATCGGGACCAGGGGATCACCCCTCCACTTT.

The J gene is TRBJ2-7, the V gene TRBV5-1, with 7 bases matching TRBD1. CDR3 size: 15 residues. Germline trimming cut 4 bases from V and 3 bases from J; bases unmatched to any gene: 10. Germline V gene data show CDR1 as SGHRS and CDR2 as YFSETQ. Here the CDR3 DNA reads TGCGCCAGCAGCCTCCAGACAGGGATAAGCTACGAGCAGTACTTC. Its protein product is CASSLQTGISYEQYF.

V usage is TRBV14 and J usage is TRBJ2-5; 10 bases align to TRBD2. J was trimmed by 4 bases and V by 3 bases; bases with no gene match: 8. The V gene's germline CDR1 is SGHDN and CDR2 FVKESK. This CDR3 contains 16 residues. The CDR3 region has the DNA TGTGCCAGCAGCCATTTTCGGACTAGCGGTGGAGAGACCCAGTACTTC. Its protein product is CASSHFRTSGGETQYF.

V usage is TRBV5-5 and J usage is TRBJ2-7; TRBD1 matches at 9 bases. CDR1 and CDR2 (germline): SGHKS, YYEKEE (reference sequence). J was trimmed by 2 bases and V by 2 bases; bases with no gene match: 11. The CDR3 length is 17 residues. The CDR3 bases are TGTGCCAGCAGCTTTGCTCCCACAGGGGGCTACCCCTACGAGCAGTACTTC. Translation: CASSFAPTGGYPYEQYF.

This sequence joins TRBV5-4 and TRBJ2-2; D gene ambiguous. V gave up 0 bases and J gave up 0 bases, with 6 bases separating them. The germline V gene encodes CDR1 SGHNT and CDR2 YYREEE (reference sequence). CDR3 length equals 15 residues. The CDR3 region is CASSLVPTNTGELFF. CDR3 in DNA: TGTGCCAGCAGCTTGGTCCCAACGAACACCGGGGAGCTGTTTTTT. Variable domain in full (rest from reference TRBV5-4 and TRBJ2-2): ETGVTQSPTHLIKTRGQQVTLRCSSQSGHNTVSWYQQALGQGPQFIFQYYREEENGRGNFPPRFSGLQFPNYSSELNVNALELDDSALYLCASSLVPTNTGELFFGEGSRLTVL.

The chain employs TRBV28 and TRBJ2-3; the match to TRBD2 covers 9 bases. CDR3 length equals 17 residues. CDR1 is MDHEN, CDR2 SYDVKM, per germline. Unmatched junction bases numbered 11, after V lost 3 bases and J lost 4 bases. CDR3 residues: CASSLPGLASIPDTQYF. For the CDR3, the DNA is TGTGCCAGCAGTTTGCCGGGACTAGCCTCGATCCCAGATACGCAGTATTTT.

For this clone: The sample carries other DNA sequences with the same CDR3. The chain joins TRBV7-2 to TRBJ2-7; the D gene is possibly TRBD2 (5 bases). The CDR3 runs to 12 residues. V lost 2 bases, J lost 4 bases, and 6 bases lay in between. Germline lookup yields CDR1 SGHTA and CDR2 FQGNSA. The CDR3 loop reads CASSLTGYEQYF. The CDR3 DNA sequence: TGTGCCAGCAGCTTAACGGGATACGAGCAGTACTTC.

V gene TRBV5-1 combines with J gene TRBJ1-1; a weak D match, TRBD1 (6 bases). Trimming took off 6 bases at V and 1 base at J, with 10 bases between the two ends. This CDR3 has 13 amino acids. The germline gives CDR1 SGHRS, CDR2 YFSETQ. The CDR3 here is CASTQGSNTEAFF. In DNA form, the CDR3 reads TGCGCCAGCACCCAGGGGTCGAACACTGAAGCTTTCTTT.

J is TRBJ2-3 and V is TRBV9, with a tentative D call TRBD2 (6 bases). Germline V gene data show CDR1 as SGDLS and CDR2 as YYNGEE. Trimming removed 3 bases at V and 2 bases at J, with 13 bases between. The CDR3 is made up of 15 amino acids. The CDR3 DNA reads TGTGCCAGCAGCGGATGGAGGGGCTACACAGATACGCAGTATTTT. As protein: CASSGWRGYTDTQYF.

This chain uses TRBV4-3 with TRBJ2-1, with 8 positions matching TRBD1. Trimming cost V 0 bases and J 4 bases; bases outside gene matches: 5. Germline assignment: CDR1 LGHNA and CDR2 YSLEER. This CDR3 is built from 16 residues. CDR3 DNA: TGCGCCAGCAGCCAAGACGGACAGGGCAAGTACAATGAGCAGTTCTTC. Its protein product is CASSQDGQGKYNEQFF.

This clone was picked up a small number of times. The chain recombines TRBV7-9 with TRBJ1-1, with TRBD1 matching over 8 bases. The CDR3 is made up of 11 amino acids. The germline gives CDR1 SEHNR, CDR2 FQNEAQ (reference sequence). V was clipped by 5 bases and J by 11 bases; unmatched bases: 4. The CDR3 region has the DNA TGTGCCAGCAGCGCAGGGGGCGATGCTTTCTTT. Encoded protein: CASSAGGDAFF.

The chain's CDR3 is CATSRDAGQKYF. CDR3 in DNA: TGTGCCACCAGCAGAGATGCGGGACAGAAGTACTTC. This sequence joins TRBV15 and TRBJ2-7, with D maybe TRBD1 (7 bases). V gave up 0 bases and J gave up 11 bases, with 11 bases separating them. The germline gives CDR1 LNHNV, CDR2 YYDKDF (reference sequence). This CDR3 contains 12 residues.

This sequence joins TRBV28 and TRBJ2-5; TRBD1 matches at 9 bases. The J segment lost 5 bases and the V segment lost 4 bases, leaving 8 bases of the junction unmatched. The germline gives CDR1 MDHEN, CDR2 SYDVKM. This CDR3 is 15 amino acids long. In nucleotides, the CDR3 is TGTGCCAGCAGTTATGACAGGGGGGCGGGGGAGACCCAGTACTTC. Encoded protein: CASSYDRGAGETQYF. Supplemented by reference TRBV28 and TRBJ2-5, the full variable domain reads DVKVTQSSRYLVKRTGEKVFLECVQDMDHENMFWYRQDPGLGLRLIYFSYDVKMKEKGDIPEGYSVSREKKERFSLILESASTNQTSMYLCASSYDRGAGETQYFGPGTRLLVL.

CDR3 sequence (DNA): TGTGCCAGCAGCCAAGATCCAGGGGGCCGGACTGAAGCTTTCTTT. Its protein is CASSQDPGGRTEAFF. V usage is TRBV14 and J usage is TRBJ1-1, with 8 bases aligning to TRBD1. Unmatched junction bases numbered 5, after V lost 0 bases and J lost 5 bases. The CDR3 is 15 residues long. CDR1 is SGHDN, CDR2 FVKESK, per germline.